This passage covers 30 T cell receptor beta chains from one sample sequenced in a study of shared clonotypes between healthy human individuals. This table comes from immunoSEQ multiplex PCR, and its TCRdb copy is limited to in-frame clones, with some not included. The table lists 490,000 or so clones, 76% of them singletons. The sample comprised PBMCs. Receptor source: a middle-aged woman in good health. Some clones in this sample may be carry-over from other donors' samples.

The V call is TRBV19, the J call TRBJ2-7, with D perhaps given as TRBD1 or TRBD2 (6 bases each). The CDR3 sequence is 16 residues long. Germline CDR1 LNHDA, CDR2 SQIVND (reference sequence). The ends were cut back, 5 bases at V and 6 bases at J, with 23 bases in the middle. The CDR3 loop is CASSSPTSSRGSEQYF. In DNA form, the CDR3 reads TGTGCCAGTAGTTCTCCGACTAGTAGTAGGGGGAGCGAGCAGTACTTC.

This sequence joins TRBV5-1 and TRBJ2-3; TRBD1 agrees at 7 bases. Germline lookup yields CDR1 SGHRS and CDR2 YFSETQ. The junction had 5 bases not matched to a gene; V was cut back by 3 bases and J by 1 base. CDR3 length equals 15 residues. CDR3 nucleotide sequence: TGCGCCAGCAGCTACGAGGGGGCCCGCACAGATACGCAGTATTTT. Translating it yields CASSYEGARTDTQYF.

This chain links TRBV6-1 with TRBJ2-1; maybe TRBD1 (6 bases). In germline, CDR1 is MNHNS, CDR2 SASEGT. CDR3 length: 14 amino acids. The V end lost 6 bases, the J end lost 6 bases, and 15 bases lay between the germline ends. CDR3 amino acids: CASSLGGGGNEQFF. CDR3 DNA: TGTGCCAGCAGCTTAGGGGGTGGGGGCAATGAGCAGTTCTTC.

This clone was recorded at least ten times. This chain connects TRBV6-4 to TRBJ2-6; D uncertain. Germline V gives CDR1 MRHNA, CDR2 SNTAGT. The CDR3 length is 14 residues. V was cut by 4 bases and J by 0 bases, with 4 bases left in between. The CDR3 spells CASSVDSGANVLTF. The CDR3 bases are TGTGCCAGCAGTGTTGACTCTGGGGCCAACGTCCTGACTTTC.

The rearrangement links TRBV14 to TRBJ2-7, with 9 bases that match TRBD2. Germline lookup yields CDR1 SGHDN and CDR2 FVKESK. This CDR3 has 16 amino acids. Losses at the gene ends were 3 bases for V and 5 bases for J; bases not matched to a gene: 11. The CDR3 region is CASSQASGMVGDEQYF. Here the CDR3 DNA reads TGTGCCAGCAGCCAGGCTAGCGGGATGGTAGGAGACGAGCAGTACTTC.

The chain has TRBV5-6 and TRBJ2-3; D might be TRBD1 (6 bases). Per the germline V gene, CDR1 is SGHDT and CDR2 is YYEEEE. The ends were cut back, 4 bases at V and 0 bases at J, with 12 bases in the middle. The CDR3 consists of 15 residues. Here the CDR3 DNA reads TGTGCCAGCAGCCTTTGGGGGCTTAGCACAGATACGCAGTATTTT. Protein sequence: CASSLWGLSTDTQYF. The variable domain in full, completed from reference TRBV5-6 and TRBJ2-3, reads DAGVTQSPTHLIKTRGQQVTLRCSPKSGHDTVSWYQQALGQGPQFIFQYYEEEERQRGNFPDRFSGHQFPNYSSELNVNALLLGDSALYLCASSLWGLSTDTQYFGPGTRLTVL.

J is TRBJ2-2 and V is TRBV7-3; D tentatively reads TRBD1 or TRBD2 (5 bases each). V was shortened by 4 bases and J by 2 bases, with 11 bases between the two germline ends. Germline V gene data show CDR1 as SGHTA and CDR2 as FQGTGA. CDR3 length: 15 residues. The CDR3 bases are TGTGCCAGCAGCTCGGGACCGACTAACACCGGGGAGCTGTTTTTT. Protein sequence: CASSSGPTNTGELFF.

In DNA, the CDR3 is TGTGCCAGCAGCTTAGCCAGTGTGGAGACCCAGTACTTC. Translation: CASSLASVETQYF. The rearrangement links TRBV11-2 to TRBJ2-5; unclear D gene. The ends were cut back, 1 base at V and 5 bases at J, with 8 bases in the middle. Germline values: CDR1 SGHAT, CDR2 FQNNGV. CDR3 length: 13 amino acids.

In the case of this clone: A far bigger clonotype differs at one base, so this is likely a read error. Other DNA sequences from this sample encode an identical CDR3 as well. The chain employs TRBV19 and TRBJ2-6, with D unresolved. The CDR3 is 15 amino acids. Trimming cost V 4 bases and J 0 bases, with 7 bases left between them. CDR1 and CDR2 (germline): LNHDA, SQIVND (reference sequence). CDR3 sequence reads: CASSTLISGANVLTF. The CDR3 nucleotides are TGTGCCAGTAGTACCCTAATCTCTGGGGCCAACGTCCTGACTTTC.

CDR3 DNA: TGCGCCAGCAGAAAGGGAGTTGAGCAGTTCTTC. It encodes CASRKGVEQFF. The chain couples TRBV10-2 to TRBJ2-1, with D maybe TRBD2 (5 bases). With 6 bases removed from V and 9 bases from J, the gap between germline ends came to 9 bases. The CDR3 runs 11 residues. Per germline, CDR1 WSHSY and CDR2 SAAADI.

The V and J genes are TRBV7-8 and TRBJ1-5; D not certain. CDR3 length: 12 residues. CDR1 and CDR2 from the germline V gene are SGHVS and FQNEAQ. Trimming took 3 bases from V and 4 from J, leaving 4 bases between them. The CDR3, as DNA: TGTGCCAGCAGCTTTTGGAATCAGCCCCAGCATTTT. Amino acids: CASSFWNQPQHF. Filled out from reference TRBV7-8 and TRBJ1-5, the complete variable domain reads GAGVSQSPRYKVAKRGQDVALRCDPISGHVSLFWYQQALGQGPEFLTYFQNEAQLDKSGLPSDRFFAERPEGSVSTLKIQRTQQEDSAVYLCASSFWNQPQHFGDGTRLSIL.

The chain has TRBV6-6 and TRBJ2-7; 7 positions agree with TRBD2. This CDR3 is built from 14 residues. V lost 6 bases, J lost 10 bases, and 15 bases stayed unmatched. CDR1 is MNHNY, CDR2 SVGAGI, per germline (reference sequence). Written as DNA, the CDR3 is TGTGCCAGCAGAGGGGCGTCCGGACTAGGCGAACAGTACTTC. Residues: CASRGASGLGEQYF.

The chain joins TRBV6-5 to TRBJ2-7; no clear D. This CDR3 contains 13 residues. V was cut by 3 bases and J by 3 bases, with 9 bases left in between. CDR1 is MNHEY and CDR2 is SVGAGI in the germline V gene. CDR3 DNA sequence: TGTGCCAGCAGTTATAATGCAGACTACGAGCAGTACTTC. Translating gives CASSYNADYEQYF.

The chain's CDR3 is CASSHGRAVSGANVLTF. DNA of the CDR3: TGTGCCAGCAGCCACGGGCGGGCCGTCTCTGGGGCCAACGTCCTGACTTTC. The rearrangement joins TRBV7-8 to TRBJ2-6; tentative D call: TRBD2 (5 bases). CDR1 and CDR2 (germline): SGHVS, FQNEAQ. The CDR3 covers 17 residues. Trimming left V 5 bases short and J 0 bases short, with 14 bases between.

V gene TRBV20-1 combines with J gene TRBJ2-7; D is unresolved. CDR3 size: 11 residues. V was pared by 3 bases and J by 7 bases, with 10 bases between. Looked up from germline, CDR1 is DFQATT and CDR2 is SNEGSKA (reference sequence). CDR3 nucleotides: TGCAGTGCTAGCGGAGAAGCAGAGCAGTACTTC. Translating gives CSASGEAEQYF.

The chain employs TRBV25-1 and TRBJ2-7; D gene unclear. The CDR3 has 14 residues. V lost 3 bases and J 3 bases, leaving 12 bases between the germline ends. Germline V lookup: CDR1 MGHDK, CDR2 SYGVNS. The CDR3, as DNA: TGTGCCAGCAGTGAGGCAGCCCGAAGCTACGAGCAGTACTTC. Its protein is CASSEAARSYEQYF.

The chain combines TRBV5-6 with TRBJ2-7; TRBD2 agrees at 7 bases. Trimming cost V 1 base and J 2 bases; bases outside gene matches: 6. The V gene's germline CDR1 is SGHDT and CDR2 YYEEEE. The CDR3 consists of 15 residues. In DNA form, the CDR3 reads TGTGCCAGCAGCTTGCCGGGAGGCCCCACCTACGAGCAGTACTTC. This encodes CASSLPGGPTYEQYF.

The chain combines TRBV11-2 with TRBJ2-2, with a weak D call TRBD1 (5 bases). This CDR3 comprises 16 residues. Trimming shortened V by 3 bases and J by 3 bases, and 14 bases separated the two germline ends. Germline CDR1 SGHAT, CDR2 FQNNGV. CDR3 region: CASSLDTDIYTGELFF. In DNA, the CDR3 is TGTGCCAGCAGCTTGGACACGGACATCTACACCGGGGAGCTGTTTTTT.

This chain uses TRBV15 with TRBJ2-1; 11 bases match TRBD2. The germline V gene has CDR1 LNHNV and CDR2 YYDKDF (reference sequence). J gave up 8 bases and V 9 bases, and 6 bases lay outside the gene matches. The CDR3 length is 13 residues. This chain's CDR3 is CATPLAGVYEQFF. The CDR3 DNA follows: TGTGCCACACCACTAGCGGGAGTGTATGAGCAGTTCTTC.

To note about this clone: One base separates it from a far larger clone, so it is likely a read error. The chain recombines TRBV30 with TRBJ2-7; D call uncertain. Per the germline V gene, CDR1 is GTSNPN and CDR2 is SVGIG (reference sequence). The CDR3 contains 12 residues. Trimming took 5 bases from V and 5 from J, leaving 13 bases between them. The CDR3 is CAWGRHLHEQYF. The CDR3 region has the DNA TGTGCCTGGGGTCGACACCTCCACGAGCAGTACTTC.

The gene calls are TRBV7-9 and TRBJ2-5, with 7 bases that match TRBD2. Germline V CDR1 and CDR2: SEHNR, FQNEAQ (reference sequence). This CDR3 has 17 residues. J was trimmed by 2 bases and V by 1 base; bases with no gene match: 10. The CDR3 protein is CASSLDWWEGIQETQYF. DNA for the CDR3: TGTGCCAGCAGCTTAGATTGGTGGGAGGGGATACAAGAGACCCAGTACTTC.

The chain couples TRBV30 to TRBJ1-4; possibly TRBD1 for D (6 bases). Per germline, CDR1 GTSNPN and CDR2 SVGIG (reference sequence). The CDR3 loop spans 13 amino acids. Between the trimmed V and J ends, which lost 8 bases and 8 bases, there was a span of 18 bases. CDR3 nucleotides: TGTGCCGCGAGAGGGGCAGGGGAAGAAAAACTGTTTTTT. The encoded protein is CAARGAGEEKLFF.

This clone has only a few counts. A read error is possible here, since a much larger clone lies one base away. V is TRBV29-1 and J is TRBJ2-6; D perhaps matches TRBD1 (5 bases). This CDR3 is built from 16 residues. In germline, CDR1 is SQVTM, CDR2 ANQGSEA. Here the CDR3 reads CSVEDPLLSGANVLAF. CDR3 DNA sequence: TGCAGCGTTGAAGATCCTCTTCTCTCTGGGGCCAACGTCCTGGCTTTC. Filled out from reference TRBV29-1 and TRBJ2-6, the complete variable domain reads SAVISQKPSRDICQRGTSLTIQCQVDSQVTMMFWYRQQPGQSLTLIATANQGSEATYESGFVIDKFPISRPNLTFSTLTVSNMSPEDSSIYLCSVEDPLLSGANVLAFGAGSRLTVL.

This chain connects TRBV25-1 to TRBJ2-7, with 9 bases fitting TRBD2. Germline V gene lookup returns CDR1 MGHDK and CDR2 SYGVNS. The CDR3 length is 16 residues. The V and J ends lost 4 bases and 0 bases, in that order; junction bases with no gene match: 7. The CDR3 spells CASSGMVREGSYEQYF. The CDR3 region has the DNA TGTGCCAGCAGTGGTATGGTGCGGGAGGGCTCCTACGAGCAGTACTTC.

The rearrangement links TRBV5-1 to TRBJ2-3, with 12 positions matching TRBD2. Per the germline V gene, CDR1 is SGHRS and CDR2 is YFSETQ. After removal of 4 bases from V and 4 bases from J, the junction contained 10 bases not matched to a gene. The CDR3 spans 17 residues. This chain's CDR3 is CASSHLSSGRVADTQYF. For the CDR3, the DNA is TGCGCCAGCAGCCATCTATCTAGCGGGAGGGTCGCAGATACGCAGTATTTT.

This clone was seen once. This chain joins TRBV15 and TRBJ1-5; 8 bases are a match to TRBD1. The V gene's germline CDR1 is LNHNV and CDR2 YYDKDF (reference sequence). The V segment lost 2 bases and the J segment 4 bases; nucleotides outside the gene matches: 13. This CDR3 is 18 amino acids long. CDR3 sequence: CATSRRGFDRGGNQPQHF. The CDR3 nucleotides are TGTGCCACCAGCAGACGAGGGTTTGACAGGGGAGGTAATCAGCCCCAGCATTTT.

The chain uses TRBV6-1 and TRBJ2-7, with 11 bases aligning to TRBD2. V dropped 8 bases and J dropped 5; count of bases not matched to a gene: 11. Looked up from germline, CDR1 is MNHNS and CDR2 is SASEGT. This CDR3 has 15 residues. CDR3: CASSYRLAGSDEQYF. CDR3 sequence (DNA): TGTGCCAGCTCCTACCGACTAGCGGGAAGCGACGAGCAGTACTTC.

The CDR3 DNA follows: TGTGCCAGCATAGTAGGCTCTGGGGCCAACGTCCTGACTTTC. The encoded protein is CASIVGSGANVLTF. The V call is TRBV2, the J call TRBJ2-6; D gene unclear. Germline V CDR1 and CDR2: SNHLY, FYNNEI. Between the trimmed V and J ends, which lost 7 bases and 0 bases, there was a span of 7 bases. There are 14 residues in the CDR3.

The V call is TRBV20-1, the J call TRBJ2-2, with D possibly called TRBD1 or TRBD2 (6 bases each). The CDR3 runs to 11 residues. The V gene's germline CDR1 is DFQATT and CDR2 SNEGSKA (reference sequence). V was shortened by 2 bases and J by 12 bases, with 10 bases between the two germline ends. The CDR3 is CSARLGGKLFF. The CDR3 DNA sequence: TGCAGTGCTAGATTAGGGGGGAAGCTGTTTTTT.

This clone was seen only a few times. This rearrangement joins TRBV2 to TRBJ2-7, with D uncertain. The CDR3 has 12 residues. Germline V gene sequence: CDR1 SNHLY, CDR2 FYNNEI. The germline V and J ends were trimmed by 4 bases and 2 bases, with 6 bases remaining between them. The CDR3 is CASSGSAYEQYF. CDR3 coding DNA: TGTGCCAGCAGTGGCAGCGCCTACGAGCAGTACTTC.